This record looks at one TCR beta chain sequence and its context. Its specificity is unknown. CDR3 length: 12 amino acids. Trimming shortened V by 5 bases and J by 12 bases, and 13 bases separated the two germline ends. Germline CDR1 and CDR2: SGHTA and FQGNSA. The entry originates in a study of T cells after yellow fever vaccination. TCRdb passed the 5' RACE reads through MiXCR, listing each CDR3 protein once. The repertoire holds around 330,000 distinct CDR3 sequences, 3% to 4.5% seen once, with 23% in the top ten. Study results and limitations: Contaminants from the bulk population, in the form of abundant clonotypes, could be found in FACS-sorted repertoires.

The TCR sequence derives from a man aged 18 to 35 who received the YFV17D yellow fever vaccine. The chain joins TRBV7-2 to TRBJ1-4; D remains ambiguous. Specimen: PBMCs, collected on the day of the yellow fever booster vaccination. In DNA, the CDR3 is TGTGCCAGCAGCATAACCGTAGGCGAACTGTTTTTT. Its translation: CASSITVGELFF.